This T cell receptor (beta chain) was sequenced during a study of identical twins. Study observations and caveats: Possibly, invariant MAIT and iNKT cells partly confounded zero-insertion analyses. Twins' surplus sharing was weaker for beta out-of-frame sequences. Insertion counts were lower in abundant cord blood beta clonotypes, a trend that memory repertoires did not show.

After removal of 2 bases from V and 5 bases from J, the junction contained 3 bases not matched to a gene. CDR3 length equals 14 residues. Germline loops: CDR1 MNHEY, CDR2 SVGAGI. MiXCR was run by TCRdb on the 5' RACE reads, yielding one entry per CDR3 protein. The table has around 650,000 distinct CDR3 sequences, about 7% seen once. Comments on this clonotype: Its specificity is not known. A much larger clone differs from this one at a single base, so this may be a read error.

These data were likewise used in another study, on yellow fever vaccine responses in identical twins.

The receptor was derived from a woman in her late teens or twenties in good health. The chain carries TRBV6-5 and TRBJ2-5; TRBD1 aligns across 9 bases. The source material was PBMCs. Here the CDR3 DNA reads TGTGCCAGCAGTTACGGGACAGGGTGGGAGACCCAGTACTTC. It encodes CASSYGTGWETQYF.